The 5 T cell receptor beta chains reported below all come from one sample, sequenced in a study of spatial heterogeneity in lung cancer. As for time point: sample taken at primary tumor resection. Unsorted tumor, nontumor lung tissue or cryopreserved PBMC supplied the whole RNA. TCRdb analysed the 5' RACE reads with MiXCR anew, one entry per CDR3 protein. The sample includes some 41,000 distinct CDR3 sequences, approximately 7% of them seen just once. Specimen: PBMCs, collected at surgery. The receptors originated from a female donor with early-stage non-small cell lung cancer.

This clonotype was observed many times. V and J are TRBV18 and TRBJ1-3; no clear D. This CDR3 has 17 residues. V lost 6 bases and J 0 bases, leaving 18 bases between the germline ends. Germline assignment: CDR1 KGHSH and CDR2 LQKENI. In DNA, the CDR3 is TGTGCCAGCTCCCCTTTAGTCTCGACGAGCTCTGGAAACACCATATATTTT. This codes for CASSPLVSTSSGNTIYF.

By frequency in the sample, this clonotype is medium-sized. V usage is TRBV15 and J usage is TRBJ2-1; D gene unclear. Per the germline V gene, CDR1 is LNHNV and CDR2 is YYDKDF (reference sequence). The V gene lost 1 base and the J gene lost 4 bases, with 20 bases spanning the gap. This CDR3 has 18 amino acids. This CDR3 is CATSRVRFVGKGYNEQFF. The CDR3 DNA reads as TGTGCCACCAGCAGAGTGAGATTTGTTGGTAAAGGGTACAATGAGCAGTTCTTC.

This clonotype has ten or more counts. The genes are TRBV12-3 or TRBV12-4 and TRBJ2-3; 8 bases match TRBD2. The trim removed 5 bases at V and 0 bases at J, leaving 7 bases unmatched. The length of the CDR3 is 16 residues. The CDR3 region is CASSRAGLASTDTQYF. CDR3 sequence (DNA): TGTGCCAGCAGTCGTGCCGGACTAGCAAGCACAGATACGCAGTATTTT.

This clonotype came up many times. The CDR3 bases are TGTGCCAGCAGTAGACGACGGACAGTTAATGAAAAACTGTTTTTT. Translating it yields CASSRRRTVNEKLFF. The rearrangement joins TRBV12-3 or TRBV12-4 to TRBJ1-4, with D tentatively TRBD1 (6 bases). With 5 bases removed from V and 4 bases from J, the gap between germline ends came to 14 bases. The length of the CDR3 is 15 residues.

The sample holds many counts of this clonotype. The CDR3 coding sequence is TGTGCCAGCAGTTTGATAGGAGCCGGGGCATGGGCTTTCTTT. It yields the protein CASSLIGAGAWAFF. This chain joins TRBV6-5 and TRBJ1-1; perhaps TRBD1 as D (5 bases). CDR3 length equals 14 residues. Germline CDR1 reads MNHEY; CDR2 reads SVGAGI. V lost 4 bases and J lost 11, with 20 bases in between.